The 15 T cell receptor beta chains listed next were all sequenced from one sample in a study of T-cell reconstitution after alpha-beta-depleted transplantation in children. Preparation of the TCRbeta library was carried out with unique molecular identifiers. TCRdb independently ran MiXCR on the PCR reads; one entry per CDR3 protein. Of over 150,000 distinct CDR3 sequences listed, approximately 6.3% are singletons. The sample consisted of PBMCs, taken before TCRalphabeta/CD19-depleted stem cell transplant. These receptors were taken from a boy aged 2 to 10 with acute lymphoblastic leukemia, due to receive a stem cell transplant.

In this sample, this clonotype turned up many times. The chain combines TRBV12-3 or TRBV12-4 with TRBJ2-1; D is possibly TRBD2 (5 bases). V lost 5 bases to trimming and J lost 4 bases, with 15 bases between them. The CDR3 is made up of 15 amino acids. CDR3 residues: CASSPISGAYNEQFF. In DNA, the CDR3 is TGTGCCAGCAGTCCGATCAGCGGTGCGTACAATGAGCAGTTCTTC.

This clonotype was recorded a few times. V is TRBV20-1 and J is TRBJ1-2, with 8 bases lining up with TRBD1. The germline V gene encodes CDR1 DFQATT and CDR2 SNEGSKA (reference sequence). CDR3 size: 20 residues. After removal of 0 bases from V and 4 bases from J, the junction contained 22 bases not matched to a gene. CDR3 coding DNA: TGCAGTGCTAGAGATTCCCCCTCCCCACAAGACAGGGGCCCCTTCTATGGCTACACCTTC. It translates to CSARDSPSPQDRGPFYGYTF.

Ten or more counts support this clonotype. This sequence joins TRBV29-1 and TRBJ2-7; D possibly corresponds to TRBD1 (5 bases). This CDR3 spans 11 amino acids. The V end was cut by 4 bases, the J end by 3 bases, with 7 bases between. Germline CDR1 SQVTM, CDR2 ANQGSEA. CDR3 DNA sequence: TGCAGCGTTGCACAGGACTACGAGCAGTACTTC. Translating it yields CSVAQDYEQYF.

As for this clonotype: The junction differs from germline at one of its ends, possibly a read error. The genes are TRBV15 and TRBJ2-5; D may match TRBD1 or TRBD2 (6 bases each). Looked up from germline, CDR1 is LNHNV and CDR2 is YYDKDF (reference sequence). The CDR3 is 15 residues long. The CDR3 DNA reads TGTGCCACCAGCTTGCCCAGCCGGGGGCCGGAGACCCATTACTTC. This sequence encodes CATSLPSRGPETHYF.

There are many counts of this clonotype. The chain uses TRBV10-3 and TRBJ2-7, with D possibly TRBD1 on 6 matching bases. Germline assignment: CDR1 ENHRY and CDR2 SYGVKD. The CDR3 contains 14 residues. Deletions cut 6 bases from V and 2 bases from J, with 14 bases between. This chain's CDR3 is CAIRDDRFTYEQYF. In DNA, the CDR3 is TGTGCCATCAGAGATGACAGGTTTACCTACGAGCAGTACTTC.

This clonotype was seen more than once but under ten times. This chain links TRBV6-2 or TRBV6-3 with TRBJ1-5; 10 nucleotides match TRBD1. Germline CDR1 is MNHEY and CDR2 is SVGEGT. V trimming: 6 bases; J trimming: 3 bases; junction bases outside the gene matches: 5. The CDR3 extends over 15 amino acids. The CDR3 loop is CASRRGQGYNQPQHF. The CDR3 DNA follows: TGTGCCAGCAGACGGGGACAGGGGTACAATCAGCCCCAGCATTTT.

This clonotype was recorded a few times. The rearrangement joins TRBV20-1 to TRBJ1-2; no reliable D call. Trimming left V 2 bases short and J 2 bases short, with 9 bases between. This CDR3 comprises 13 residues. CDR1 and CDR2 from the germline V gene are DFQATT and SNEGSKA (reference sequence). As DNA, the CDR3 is TGCAGTGCTAGACTCCCGGGGAACTATGGCTACACCTTC. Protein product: CSARLPGNYGYTF.

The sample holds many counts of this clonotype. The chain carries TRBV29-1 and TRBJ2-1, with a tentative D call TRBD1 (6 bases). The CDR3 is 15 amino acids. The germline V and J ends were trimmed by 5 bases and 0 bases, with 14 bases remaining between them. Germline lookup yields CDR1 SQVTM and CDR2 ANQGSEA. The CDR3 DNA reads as TGCAGCGTTTTCCTTGGACAGTCCTCCTACAATGAGCAGTTCTTC. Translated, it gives CSVFLGQSSYNEQFF.

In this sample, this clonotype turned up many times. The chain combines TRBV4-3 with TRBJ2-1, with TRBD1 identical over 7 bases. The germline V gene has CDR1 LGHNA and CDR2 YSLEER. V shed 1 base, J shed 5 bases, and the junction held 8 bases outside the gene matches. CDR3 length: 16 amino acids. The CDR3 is CASSQAWQGVNNEQFF. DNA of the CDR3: TGCGCCAGCAGCCAAGCGTGGCAGGGGGTTAACAATGAGCAGTTCTTC.

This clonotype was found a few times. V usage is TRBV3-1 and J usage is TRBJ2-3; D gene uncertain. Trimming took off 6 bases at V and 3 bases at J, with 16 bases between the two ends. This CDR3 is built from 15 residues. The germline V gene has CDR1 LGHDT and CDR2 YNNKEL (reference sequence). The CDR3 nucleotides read TGTGCCAGCAGTCTGGAAGGGTCGTGGACAGATACGCAGTATTTT. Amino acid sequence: CASSLEGSWTDTQYF.

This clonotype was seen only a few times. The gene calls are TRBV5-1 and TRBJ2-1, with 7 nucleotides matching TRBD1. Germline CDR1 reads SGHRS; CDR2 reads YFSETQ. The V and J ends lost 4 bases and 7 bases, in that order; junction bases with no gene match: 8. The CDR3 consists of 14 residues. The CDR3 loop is CASSPRQGRNEQFF. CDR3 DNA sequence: TGCGCCAGCAGCCCCAGACAGGGAAGGAATGAGCAGTTCTTC.

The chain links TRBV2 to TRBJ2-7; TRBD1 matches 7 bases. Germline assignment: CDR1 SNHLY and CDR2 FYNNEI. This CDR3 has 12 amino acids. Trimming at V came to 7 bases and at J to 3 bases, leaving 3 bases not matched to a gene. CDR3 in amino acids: CASTGQSYEQYF. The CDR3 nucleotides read TGTGCCAGCACGGGACAGAGCTACGAGCAGTACTTC.

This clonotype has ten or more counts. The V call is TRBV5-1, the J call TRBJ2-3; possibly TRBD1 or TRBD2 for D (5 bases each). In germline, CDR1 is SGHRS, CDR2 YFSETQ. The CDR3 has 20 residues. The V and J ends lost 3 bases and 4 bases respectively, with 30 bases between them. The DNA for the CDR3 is TGCGCCAGCAGCTCGCCCCAAAAAATCCGGGACCTCACACGTCCAGATACGCAGTATTTT. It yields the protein CASSSPQKIRDLTRPDTQYF.

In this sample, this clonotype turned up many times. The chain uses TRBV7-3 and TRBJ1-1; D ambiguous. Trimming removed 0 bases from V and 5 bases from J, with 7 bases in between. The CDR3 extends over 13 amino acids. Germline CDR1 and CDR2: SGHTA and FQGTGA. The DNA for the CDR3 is TGTGCCAGCAGCTTAACGATAGAGACTGAAGCTTTCTTT. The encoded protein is CASSLTIETEAFF.

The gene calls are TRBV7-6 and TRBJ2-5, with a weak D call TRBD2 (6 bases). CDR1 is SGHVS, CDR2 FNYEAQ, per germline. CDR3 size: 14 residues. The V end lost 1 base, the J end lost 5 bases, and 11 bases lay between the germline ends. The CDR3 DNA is TGTGCCAGCAGCTTAGGAAAGACTAGGGAGACCCAGTACTTC. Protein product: CASSLGKTRETQYF.